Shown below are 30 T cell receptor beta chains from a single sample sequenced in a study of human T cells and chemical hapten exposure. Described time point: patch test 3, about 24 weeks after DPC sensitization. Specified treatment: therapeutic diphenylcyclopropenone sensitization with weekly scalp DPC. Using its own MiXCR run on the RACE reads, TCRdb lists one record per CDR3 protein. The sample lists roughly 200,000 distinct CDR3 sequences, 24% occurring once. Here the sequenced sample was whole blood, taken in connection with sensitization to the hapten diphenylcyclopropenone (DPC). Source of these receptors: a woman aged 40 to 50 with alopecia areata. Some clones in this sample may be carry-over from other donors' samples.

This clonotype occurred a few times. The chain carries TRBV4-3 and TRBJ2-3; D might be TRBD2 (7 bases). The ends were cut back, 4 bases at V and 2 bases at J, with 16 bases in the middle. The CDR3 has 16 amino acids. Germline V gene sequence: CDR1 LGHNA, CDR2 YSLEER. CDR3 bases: TGCGCCAGCAGCCTGCGCGGGGGCCTCTTCACAGATACGCAGTATTTT. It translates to CASSLRGGLFTDTQYF.

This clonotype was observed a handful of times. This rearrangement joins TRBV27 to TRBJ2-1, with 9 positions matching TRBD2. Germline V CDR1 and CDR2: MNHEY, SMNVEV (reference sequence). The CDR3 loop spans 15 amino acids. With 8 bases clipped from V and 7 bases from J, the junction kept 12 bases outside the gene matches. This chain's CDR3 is CASDISSGMRNEQFF. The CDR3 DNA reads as TGTGCCAGCGATATTTCTAGCGGGATGAGGAATGAGCAGTTCTTC.

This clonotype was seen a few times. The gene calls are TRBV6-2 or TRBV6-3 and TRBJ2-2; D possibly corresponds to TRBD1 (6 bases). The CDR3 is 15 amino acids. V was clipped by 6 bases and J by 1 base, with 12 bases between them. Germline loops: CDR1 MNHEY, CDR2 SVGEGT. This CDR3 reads CASSRRTENTGELFF. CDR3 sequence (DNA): TGTGCCAGCAGCCGGAGGACAGAGAACACCGGGGAGCTGTTTTTT.

DNA of the CDR3: TGCAGTGCTAGCTCTGGGAGCAATCAGCCCCAGCATTTT. Its translation: CSASSGSNQPQHF. The chain is built from TRBV20-1 and TRBJ1-5; no definite D call. CDR3 size: 13 residues. V lost 3 bases, J lost 1 base, and 7 bases lay in between. Per germline, CDR1 DFQATT and CDR2 SNEGSKA (reference sequence).

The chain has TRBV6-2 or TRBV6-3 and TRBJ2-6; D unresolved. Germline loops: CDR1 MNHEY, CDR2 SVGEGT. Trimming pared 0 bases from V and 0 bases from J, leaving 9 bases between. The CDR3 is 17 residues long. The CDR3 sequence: CASSYSIRDSGANVLTF. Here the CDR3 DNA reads TGTGCCAGCAGTTACTCGATTAGAGACTCTGGGGCCAACGTCCTGACTTTC.

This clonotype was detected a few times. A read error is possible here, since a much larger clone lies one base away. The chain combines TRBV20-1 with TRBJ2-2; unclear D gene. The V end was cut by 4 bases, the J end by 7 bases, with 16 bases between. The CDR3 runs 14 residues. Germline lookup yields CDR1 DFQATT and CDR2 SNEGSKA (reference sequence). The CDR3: CSAKTESEGGELFF. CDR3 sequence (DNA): TGCAGTGCTAAAACCGAATCGGAAGGCGGGGAGCTGTTTTTT.

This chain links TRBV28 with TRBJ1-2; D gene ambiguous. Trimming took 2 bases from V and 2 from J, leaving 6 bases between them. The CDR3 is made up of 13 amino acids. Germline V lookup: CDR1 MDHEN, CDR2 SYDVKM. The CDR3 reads CASSLILNYGYTF. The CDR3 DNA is TGTGCCAGCAGTTTAATCCTAAACTATGGCTACACCTTC.

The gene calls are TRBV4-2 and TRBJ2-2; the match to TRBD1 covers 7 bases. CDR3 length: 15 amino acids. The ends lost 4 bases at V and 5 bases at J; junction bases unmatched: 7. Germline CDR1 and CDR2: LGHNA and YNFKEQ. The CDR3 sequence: CASSRGTAGTGELFF. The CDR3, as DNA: TGTGCCAGCAGCCGTGGGACAGCCGGAACCGGGGAGCTGTTTTTT.

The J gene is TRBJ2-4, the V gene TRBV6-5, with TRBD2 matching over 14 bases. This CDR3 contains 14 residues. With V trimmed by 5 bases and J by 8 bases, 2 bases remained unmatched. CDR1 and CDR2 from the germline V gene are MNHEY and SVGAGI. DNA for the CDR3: TGTGCCAGCAGTAAGACTAGCGGGAGGGACATTCAGTACTTC. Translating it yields CASSKTSGRDIQYF.

CDR3 nucleotides: TGTGCCATCAGTGAGTCGGGGGGGACCTACGAGCAGTACTTC. This codes for CAISESGGTYEQYF. The chain has TRBV10-3 and TRBJ2-7; 7 bases line up with TRBD2. The CDR3 runs to 14 residues. Germline CDR1 is ENHRY and CDR2 is SYGVKD. With 0 bases clipped from V and 2 bases from J, the junction kept 1 base outside the gene matches.

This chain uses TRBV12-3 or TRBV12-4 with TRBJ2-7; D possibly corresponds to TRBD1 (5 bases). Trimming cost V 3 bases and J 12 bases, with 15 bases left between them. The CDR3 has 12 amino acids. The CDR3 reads CASSFAQGLLYF. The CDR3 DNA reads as TGTGCCAGCAGTTTCGCCCAGGGTCTTTTGTACTTC.

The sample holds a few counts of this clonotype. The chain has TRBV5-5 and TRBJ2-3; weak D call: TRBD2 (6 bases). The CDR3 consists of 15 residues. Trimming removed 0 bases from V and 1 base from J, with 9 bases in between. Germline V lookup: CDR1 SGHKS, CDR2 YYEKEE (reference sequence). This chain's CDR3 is CASSLGSSGTDTQYF. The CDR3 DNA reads TGTGCCAGCAGCTTGGGGTCTAGCGGCACAGATACGCAGTATTTT.

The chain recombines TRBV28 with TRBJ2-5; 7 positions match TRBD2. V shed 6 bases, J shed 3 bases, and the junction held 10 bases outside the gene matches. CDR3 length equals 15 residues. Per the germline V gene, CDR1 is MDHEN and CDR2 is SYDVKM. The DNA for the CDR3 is TGTGCCAGCAGGGGATCCGGGCTAGCGGAAGAGACCCAGTACTTC. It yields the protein CASRGSGLAEETQYF.

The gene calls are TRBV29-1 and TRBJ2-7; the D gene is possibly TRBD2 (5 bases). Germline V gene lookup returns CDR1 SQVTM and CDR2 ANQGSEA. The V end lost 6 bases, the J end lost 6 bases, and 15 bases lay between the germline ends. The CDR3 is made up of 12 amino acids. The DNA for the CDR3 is TGCAGCGTCGGCCCTAGCCCAGGCGAGCAGTACTTC. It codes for CSVGPSPGEQYF.

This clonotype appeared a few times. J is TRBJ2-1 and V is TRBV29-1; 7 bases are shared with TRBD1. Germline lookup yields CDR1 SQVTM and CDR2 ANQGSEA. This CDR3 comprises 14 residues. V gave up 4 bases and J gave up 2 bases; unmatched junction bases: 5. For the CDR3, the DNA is TGCAGCGTTGGGAGACAGGGTACCTACAATGAGCAGTTCTTC. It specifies CSVGRQGTYNEQFF.

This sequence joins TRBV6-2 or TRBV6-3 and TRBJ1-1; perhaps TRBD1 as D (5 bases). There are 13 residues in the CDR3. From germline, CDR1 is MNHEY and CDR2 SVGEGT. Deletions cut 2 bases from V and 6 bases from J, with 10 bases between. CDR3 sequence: CASSYAGKAEAFF. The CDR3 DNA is TGTGCCAGCAGTTACGCAGGGAAGGCTGAAGCTTTCTTT.

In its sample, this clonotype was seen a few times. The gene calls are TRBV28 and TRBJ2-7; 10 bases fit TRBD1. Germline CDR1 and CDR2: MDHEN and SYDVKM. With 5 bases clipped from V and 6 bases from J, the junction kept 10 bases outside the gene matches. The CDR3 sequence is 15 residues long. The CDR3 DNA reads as TGTGCCAGCAGTAAACCGGGACAGGGGTTCTCCGAGCAGTACTTC. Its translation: CASSKPGQGFSEQYF.

This chain's CDR3 is CASSYIKGGEQYF. CDR3 DNA: TGTGCCAGCAGTTACATAAAGGGGGGCGAGCAGTACTTC. This chain links TRBV6-5 with TRBJ2-7; the D gene could be TRBD1 or TRBD2 (6 bases each). Germline V gene data show CDR1 as MNHEY and CDR2 as SVGAGI. V lost 2 bases to trimming and J lost 6 bases, with 11 bases between them. The CDR3 totals 13 residues.

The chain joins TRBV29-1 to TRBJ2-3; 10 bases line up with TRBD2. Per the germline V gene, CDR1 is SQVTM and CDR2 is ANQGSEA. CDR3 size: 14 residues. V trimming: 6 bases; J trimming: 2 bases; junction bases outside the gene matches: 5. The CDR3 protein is CSVRTSGLTDTQYF. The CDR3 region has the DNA TGCAGCGTACGGACTAGCGGCCTCACAGATACGCAGTATTTT.

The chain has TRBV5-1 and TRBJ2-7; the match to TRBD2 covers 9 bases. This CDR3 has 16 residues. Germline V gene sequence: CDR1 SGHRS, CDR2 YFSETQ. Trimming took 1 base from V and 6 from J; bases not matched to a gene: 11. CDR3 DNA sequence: TGCGCCAGCAGCTTGACCTCGGCGATAGCGGGGGCCGAGCAGTACTTC. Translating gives CASSLTSAIAGAEQYF.

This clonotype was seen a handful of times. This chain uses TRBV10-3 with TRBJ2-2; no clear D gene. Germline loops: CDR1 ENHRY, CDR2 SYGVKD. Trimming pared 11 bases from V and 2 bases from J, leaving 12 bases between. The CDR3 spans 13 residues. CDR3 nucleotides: TGTGCCTCCGCCGCCGTTAACACCGGGGAGCTGTTTTTT. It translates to CASAAVNTGELFF.

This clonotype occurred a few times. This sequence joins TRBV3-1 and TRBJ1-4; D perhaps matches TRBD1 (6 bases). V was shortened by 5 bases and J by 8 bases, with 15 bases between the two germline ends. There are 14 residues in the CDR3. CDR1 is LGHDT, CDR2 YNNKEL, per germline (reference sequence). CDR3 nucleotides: TGTGCCAGCAGCTACCACAGGGCGGGCGAAAAACTGTTTTTT. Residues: CASSYHRAGEKLFF. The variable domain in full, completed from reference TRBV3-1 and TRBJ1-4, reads DTAVSQTPKYLVTQMGNDKSIKCEQNLGHDTMYWYKQDSKKFLKIMFSYNNKELIINETVPNRFSPKSPDKAHLNLHINSLELGDSAVYFCASSYHRAGEKLFFGSGTQLSVL.

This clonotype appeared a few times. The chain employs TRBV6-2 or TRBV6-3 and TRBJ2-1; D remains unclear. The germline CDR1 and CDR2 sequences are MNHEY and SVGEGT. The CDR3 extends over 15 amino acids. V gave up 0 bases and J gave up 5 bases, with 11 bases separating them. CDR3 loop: CASSYSLGLHNEQFF. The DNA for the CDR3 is TGTGCCAGCAGTTACTCGCTAGGTTTACACAATGAGCAGTTCTTC.

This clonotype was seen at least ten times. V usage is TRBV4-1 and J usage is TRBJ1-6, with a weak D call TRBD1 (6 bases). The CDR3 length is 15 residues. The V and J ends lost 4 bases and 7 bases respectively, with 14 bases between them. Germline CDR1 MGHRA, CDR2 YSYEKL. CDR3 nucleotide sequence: TGCGCCAGCAGCCTGTCCGGACAGCCGAATTCACCCCTCCACTTT. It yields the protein CASSLSGQPNSPLHF.

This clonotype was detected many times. CDR3 sequence (DNA): TGTGCCAGCAGCTTAGCAGTCAGGGGGGGCTACACCTTC. Translating gives CASSLAVRGGYTF. This chain links TRBV7-2 with TRBJ1-2; TRBD1 matches 7 bases. Germline CDR1 and CDR2: SGHTA and FQGNSA. Trimming took 0 bases from V and 8 from J; bases not matched to a gene: 3. The CDR3 has 13 residues. The complete variable domain, with remaining parts taken from reference TRBV7-2 and TRBJ1-2, reads GAGVSQSPSNKVTEKGKDVELRCDPISGHTALYWYRQSLGQGLEFLIYFQGNSAPDKSGLPSDRFSAERTGGSVSTLTIQRTQQEDSAVYLCASSLAVRGGYTFGSGTRLTVV.

The CDR3 DNA reads as TGTGCCAGCACCTGGACTAGCGCAAACACCGGGGAGCTGTTTTTT. It specifies CASTWTSANTGELFF. The chain links TRBV6-2 or TRBV6-3 to TRBJ2-2; 9 positions agree with TRBD2. The CDR3 is 15 residues long. V lost 7 bases and J lost 2; bases outside the gene matches: 5. Germline CDR1 and CDR2: MNHEY and SVGEGT.

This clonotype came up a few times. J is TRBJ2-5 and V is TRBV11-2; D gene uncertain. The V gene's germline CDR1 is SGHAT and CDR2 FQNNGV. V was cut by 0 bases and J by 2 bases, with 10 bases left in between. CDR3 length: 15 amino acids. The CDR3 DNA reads TGTGCCAGCAGCTTAGACCTCGGCGTTCAAGAGACCCAGTACTTC. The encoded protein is CASSLDLGVQETQYF.

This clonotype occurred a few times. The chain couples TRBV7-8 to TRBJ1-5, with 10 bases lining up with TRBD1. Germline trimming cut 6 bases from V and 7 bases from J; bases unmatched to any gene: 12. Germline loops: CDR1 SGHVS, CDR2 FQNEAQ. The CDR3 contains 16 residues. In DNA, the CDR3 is TGTGCCAGCAGTTCCATGGGACAGGGGCTACGACAGCCCCAGCATTTT. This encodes CASSSMGQGLRQPQHF.

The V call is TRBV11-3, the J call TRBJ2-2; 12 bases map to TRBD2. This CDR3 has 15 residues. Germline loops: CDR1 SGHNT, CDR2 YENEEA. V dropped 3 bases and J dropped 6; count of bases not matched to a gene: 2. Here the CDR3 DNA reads TGTGCCAGCAGCTTCTCTAGCGGGAGGGCCGGGGAGCTGTTTTTT. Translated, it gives CASSFSSGRAGELFF. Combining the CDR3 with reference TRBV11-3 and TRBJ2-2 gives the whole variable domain EAGVVQSPRYKIIEKKQPVAFWCNPISGHNTLYWYLQNLGQGPELLIRYENEEAVDDSQLPKDRFSAERLKGVDSTLKIQPAELGDSAVYLCASSFSSGRAGELFFGEGSRLTVL.

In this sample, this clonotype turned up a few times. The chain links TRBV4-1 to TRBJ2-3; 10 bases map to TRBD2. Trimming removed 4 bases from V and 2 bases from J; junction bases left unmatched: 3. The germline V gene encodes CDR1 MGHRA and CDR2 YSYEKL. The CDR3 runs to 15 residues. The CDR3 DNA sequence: TGCGCCAGCAGCCCAGGACTAGCGGACACAGATACGCAGTATTTT. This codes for CASSPGLADTDTQYF.